A selection of T cell receptor beta chains follows, all from one sample in a study of PD-1 blockade in classical Hodgkin lymphoma. Measured with immunoSEQ multiplex PCR; TCRdb has only the in-frame clones, and not every one. The table has tens of thousands of clones, about nine tenths seen once. The sample comprised peripheral blood mononuclear cells (PBMCs). The receptors shown here come from a human donor with classical Hodgkin lymphoma. The conserved cysteine and the conserved F or W are not part of the CDR3 here. Size is stated for part of the rows, as once, few or many counts, or as a class when the clone is expanded.

v_gene: TRBV2
abundance: few
j_gene: TRBJ1-5
CDR3aa: ASTIMGAGQPQH

v_gene: TRBV6-5
abundance: .
j_gene: TRBJ1-1
CDR3aa: ASSLDRKNTEAF

v_gene: TRBV7-9
abundance: .
j_gene: TRBJ2-7
CDR3aa: ASSLLAGVYEQY

v_gene: TRBV2
abundance: .
j_gene: TRBJ1-2
CDR3aa: ASSDGGPTGYT

v_gene: TRBV9
abundance: .
j_gene: TRBJ1-4
CDR3aa: ASPRGSNEKLF

v_gene: TRBV11-2
abundance: .
j_gene: TRBJ2-1
CDR3aa: ASSSSLGSYNEQF

v_gene: TRBV6-1
abundance: few
j_gene: TRBJ2-5
CDR3aa: ASSPGTGGLETQY

v_gene: TRBV5-1
abundance: once
j_gene: TRBJ1-5
CDR3aa: ASSIDSNQPQH

v_gene: TRBV19
abundance: .
j_gene: TRBJ1-3
CDR3aa: ASSIGPGGGSSGNTIY

v_gene: TRBV27
abundance: .
j_gene: TRBJ2-6
CDR3aa: ASTSGANVLT

v_gene: TRBV6-5
abundance: .
j_gene: TRBJ2-1
CDR3aa: ASSYINEQF

v_gene: TRBV28
abundance: .
j_gene: TRBJ1-5
CDR3aa: ASSRLSGGGVLSNQPQH

v_gene: TRBV2
abundance: .
j_gene: TRBJ2-3
CDR3aa: ASSEGTSPSGDTQY

v_gene: TRBV7-9
abundance: .
j_gene: TRBJ2-5
CDR3aa: ASNGALEEETQY

v_gene: TRBV6-1
abundance: .
j_gene: TRBJ2-1
CDR3aa: ASSGIRTSYNEQF